These 23 T cell receptor beta chains share one sample of origin, sequenced in a study of blood T cell repertoires in COVID-19 (dated by TCRdb to 2019 to 2021). Library preparation was by the immunoSEQ multiplex PCR assay. TCRdb re-hosts the immuneACCESS table, in-frame sequences only. Its copies lack some clones; in the studies checked, an unresolved V gene accounts for under half of them, and the cause for the rest is not known. For this sample there are approximately 290,000 clones; about 80% appear just once. 15% to 18% of the sample lies in the top ten. Sequencing used peripheral blood. Receptors originate from a person aged 70 to 85 with COVID-19, enrolled during active disease.

This sequence joins TRBV7-2 and TRBJ2-7; 9 bases are shared with TRBD1. The germline gives CDR1 SGHTA, CDR2 FQGNSA. The CDR3 is 14 residues long. Trimming cost V 5 bases and J 2 bases; bases outside gene matches: 4. The CDR3 loop is CASSRDRATYEQYF. CDR3 nucleotides: TGTGCCAGCAGCCGGGACAGGGCGACCTACGAGCAGTACTTC.

The gene calls are TRBV11-1 and TRBJ2-1, with 9 bases aligning to TRBD1. Looked up from germline, CDR1 is SGHAT and CDR2 is FQDESV (reference sequence). The CDR3 is made up of 15 amino acids. Trimming at V came to 1 base and at J to 5 bases, leaving 3 bases not matched to a gene. This CDR3 reads CASSLEGTGNNEQFF. The CDR3 coding sequence is TGTGCCAGCAGCTTAGAGGGGACAGGGAACAATGAGCAGTTCTTC.

The chain combines TRBV14 with TRBJ1-2, with 7 bases lining up with TRBD1. V gave up 5 bases and J gave up 4 bases; unmatched junction bases: 16. The CDR3 contains 17 residues. Per germline, CDR1 SGHDN and CDR2 FVKESK. The CDR3 DNA sequence: TGTGCCAGCAGCAGCCGGGACAGCCTACCTTCAACCTATGGCTACACCTTC. As protein: CASSSRDSLPSTYGYTF. Filled out from reference TRBV14 and TRBJ1-2, the complete variable domain reads EAGVTQFPSHSVIEKGQTVTLRCDPISGHDNLYWYRRVMGKEIKFLLHFVKESKQDESGMPNNRFLAERTGGTYSTLKVQPAELEDSGVYFCASSSRDSLPSTYGYTFGSGTRLTVV.

V usage is TRBV5-4 and J usage is TRBJ2-7; 7 nucleotides line up with TRBD1. The CDR3 loop spans 15 amino acids. After removal of 4 bases from V and 0 bases from J, the junction contained 7 bases not matched to a gene. Germline V gene sequence: CDR1 SGHNT, CDR2 YYREEE (reference sequence). In DNA form, the CDR3 reads TGTGCCAGCAGCCCACCGGGACAGAACTCCTACGAGCAGTACTTC. This encodes CASSPPGQNSYEQYF.

The V gene is TRBV28, the J gene TRBJ2-3; D possibly corresponds to TRBD1 (6 bases). The CDR3 totals 15 residues. Between the trimmed V and J ends, which lost 6 bases and 0 bases, there was a span of 13 bases. Germline CDR1 and CDR2: MDHEN and SYDVKM. The CDR3 is CASRQQGTSTDTQYF. The CDR3 nucleotides are TGTGCCAGCAGACAACAGGGAACTAGCACAGATACGCAGTATTTT.

The chain carries TRBV18 and TRBJ2-1; TRBD1 might be the D (6 bases). The V and J ends lost 1 base and 4 bases respectively, with 11 bases between them. The CDR3 is 15 residues long. CDR1 is KGHSH, CDR2 LQKENI, per germline. Here the CDR3 DNA reads TGTGCCAGCTCACCACGAGGACAGTTGTACAATGAGCAGTTCTTC. This translates into CASSPRGQLYNEQFF.

V is TRBV15 and J is TRBJ1-5; D possibly corresponds to TRBD1 (6 bases). V lost 3 bases and J 6 bases, leaving 9 bases between the germline ends. CDR1 and CDR2 (germline): LNHNV, YYDKDF (reference sequence). The CDR3 length is 13 residues. The CDR3 DNA reads TGTGCCACCAGCAGCAGGGGCTCTCAGCCCCAGCATTTT. Amino acids: CATSSRGSQPQHF.

This clone was observed a single time. J is TRBJ1-1 and V is TRBV29-1; 7 bases agree with TRBD1. The V segment lost 4 bases and the J segment 1 base; nucleotides outside the gene matches: 9. CDR3 length equals 15 residues. Germline lookup yields CDR1 SQVTM and CDR2 ANQGSEA. This chain's CDR3 is CSVVLSRGANTEAFF. CDR3 bases: TGCAGCGTTGTTTTGTCCAGGGGGGCGAACACTGAAGCTTTCTTT.

A single count supports this clone. The V and J genes are TRBV6-6 and TRBJ2-7; 7 bases fit TRBD1. The CDR3 sequence is 15 residues long. Germline V gene lookup returns CDR1 MNHNY and CDR2 SVGAGI (reference sequence). J gave up 3 bases and V 0 bases, and 5 bases lay outside the gene matches. The CDR3, as DNA: TGTGCCAGCAGTTACTCCGGGACAGACAACTACGAGCAGTACTTC. Protein product: CASSYSGTDNYEQYF.

The V and J genes are TRBV28 and TRBJ1-5; TRBD1 agrees at 10 bases. V trimming: 9 bases; J trimming: 3 bases; junction bases outside the gene matches: 8. Germline lookup yields CDR1 MDHEN and CDR2 SYDVKM. The CDR3 runs to 15 residues. Here the CDR3 DNA reads TGTGCCAGTTCCTCGGGACAGGGGACCAATCAGCCCCAGCATTTT. Translation gives CASSSGQGTNQPQHF.

V usage is TRBV7-2 and J usage is TRBJ2-5, with D perhaps TRBD1 (6 bases). CDR1 is SGHTA, CDR2 FQGNSA, per germline. Trimming left V 5 bases short and J 2 bases short, with 15 bases between. CDR3 length: 15 residues. CDR3 nucleotides: TGTGCCAGCAGCCCGAGCAGGGGCAAGCAAGAGACCCAGTACTTC. Its translation: CASSPSRGKQETQYF.

The V call is TRBV4-2, the J call TRBJ2-1; TRBD2 matches at 12 bases. This CDR3 spans 16 amino acids. Germline-derived CDR1 and CDR2 are LGHNA and YNFKEQ. The V gene end was trimmed by 1 base and the J gene end by 8 bases; junction bases not matched to a gene: 6. CDR3 nucleotide sequence: TGTGCCAGCAGCCAAGCCCTAGCGGGAGGGCCCTATGAGCAGTTCTTC. Translation: CASSQALAGGPYEQFF.

This clone was seen ten or more times. The chain links TRBV4-2 to TRBJ2-2; possibly TRBD1 for D (5 bases). V gave up 0 bases and J gave up 0 bases, with 17 bases separating them. The CDR3 length is 19 residues. In germline, CDR1 is LGHNA, CDR2 YNFKEQ. CDR3 sequence: CASSQEGAASAANTGELFF. In DNA form, the CDR3 reads TGTGCCAGCAGCCAAGAAGGGGCAGCAAGTGCCGCGAACACCGGGGAGCTGTTTTTT.

The rearrangement links TRBV9 to TRBJ1-2; D is possibly TRBD1 (5 bases). The CDR3 sequence is 15 residues long. V lost 0 bases and J lost 2, with 11 bases in between. CDR1 and CDR2 from the germline V gene are SGDLS and YYNGEE. The CDR3 is CASSVGLTENYGYTF. Written as DNA, the CDR3 is TGTGCCAGCAGCGTAGGGTTGACAGAGAACTATGGCTACACCTTC.

The V gene is TRBV20-1, the J gene TRBJ2-7; perhaps TRBD2 as D (5 bases). CDR1 DFQATT and CDR2 SNEGSKA come from the germline V gene (reference sequence). CDR3 length: 11 amino acids. Trimming shortened V by 6 bases and J by 3 bases, and 9 bases separated the two germline ends. The CDR3 nucleotides read TGCAGTGCGGGAGATAGCTACGAGCAGTACTTC. Translated, it gives CSAGDSYEQYF.

This clone was counted a few times. The V gene is TRBV28, the J gene TRBJ2-2; 7 bases fit TRBD2. Germline V lookup: CDR1 MDHEN, CDR2 SYDVKM. V shed 6 bases, J shed 5 bases, and the junction held 12 bases outside the gene matches. The CDR3 is 16 residues long. The CDR3 sequence is CASRRRVKRDTGELFF. The CDR3 DNA reads TGTGCCAGCAGACGTCGGGTGAAGCGGGATACCGGGGAGCTGTTTTTT.

The chain recombines TRBV7-2 with TRBJ1-6; TRBD1 agrees at 8 bases. The length of the CDR3 is 12 residues. Germline trimming cut 5 bases from V and 18 bases from J; bases unmatched to any gene: 9. Germline V gene lookup returns CDR1 SGHTA and CDR2 FQGNSA. The DNA of the CDR3 is TGTGCCAGCAGCCTCACCGGGACAGGACCCCACTTT. Residues: CASSLTGTGPHF.

CDR3 amino acids: CATGAETQYF. The CDR3 DNA sequence: TGTGCCACCGGAGCCGAGACCCAGTACTTC. The chain links TRBV15 to TRBJ2-5; the D is unclear. Trimming cost V 8 bases and J 5 bases, with 6 bases left between them. The CDR3 spans 10 residues. Germline V lookup: CDR1 LNHNV, CDR2 YYDKDF (reference sequence). Based on the CDR3 plus reference TRBV15 and TRBJ2-5, the full variable domain is DAMVIQNPRYQVTQFGKPVTLSCSQTLNHNVMYWYQQKSSQAPKLLFHYYDKDFNNEADTPDNFQSRRPNTSFCFLDIRSPGLGDTAMYLCATGAETQYFGPGTRLLVL.

This chain uses TRBV2 with TRBJ1-5; D ambiguous. The CDR3 is 13 residues long. Trimming took 7 bases from V and 4 from J, leaving 11 bases between them. Germline V gene sequence: CDR1 SNHLY, CDR2 FYNNEI. The CDR3: CASNGEPNQPQHF. The CDR3 DNA follows: TGTGCCAGCAACGGGGAGCCGAATCAGCCCCAGCATTTT.

The chain links TRBV19 to TRBJ2-7, with 7 bases that match TRBD1. The CDR3 contains 15 residues. Looked up from germline, CDR1 is LNHDA and CDR2 is SQIVND (reference sequence). J gave up 2 bases and V 3 bases, and 7 bases lay outside the gene matches. CDR3 sequence reads: CASSMGDSLTYEQYF. CDR3 in DNA: TGTGCCAGTAGTATGGGGGACAGCTTAACCTACGAGCAGTACTTC.

This clone was seen a single time. Different DNA sequences within this sample yield the same CDR3. The chain uses TRBV9 and TRBJ1-5; D may be TRBD1 (5 bases). CDR3 size: 15 residues. Germline CDR1 is SGDLS and CDR2 is YYNGEE. The V end was cut by 0 bases, the J end by 3 bases, with 10 bases between. The CDR3 sequence: CASSVEPGINQPQHF. For the CDR3, the DNA is TGTGCCAGCAGCGTAGAGCCAGGGATCAATCAGCCCCAGCATTTT.

The chain recombines TRBV12-3 or TRBV12-4 with TRBJ2-5; D possibly corresponds to TRBD2 (6 bases). Trimming cost V 7 bases and J 7 bases, with 16 bases left between them. The CDR3 is 13 amino acids. The CDR3, as DNA: TGTGCCAGCATAACTAGCCCGGGTGGGACCCAGTACTTC. Encoded protein: CASITSPGGTQYF.

This rearrangement joins TRBV5-4 to TRBJ2-7; 9 nucleotides match TRBD1. Germline CDR1 SGHNT, CDR2 YYREEE (reference sequence). V lost 0 bases to trimming and J lost 5 bases; unmatched junction nucleotides: 6. This CDR3 has 15 amino acids. The CDR3 DNA sequence: TGTGCCAGCAGCTTGGACCCGGGACAGGGTAACGAGCAGTACTTC. Translation gives CASSLDPGQGNEQYF.